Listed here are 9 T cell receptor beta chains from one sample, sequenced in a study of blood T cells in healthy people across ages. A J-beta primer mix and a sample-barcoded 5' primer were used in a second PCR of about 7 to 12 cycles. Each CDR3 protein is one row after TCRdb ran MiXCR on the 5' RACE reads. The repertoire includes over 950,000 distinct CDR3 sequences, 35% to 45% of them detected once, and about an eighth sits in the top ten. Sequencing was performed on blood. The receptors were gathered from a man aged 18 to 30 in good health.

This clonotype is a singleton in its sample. CDR3 amino acids: CAISIGWDGDTQYF. In nucleotides, the CDR3 is TGTGCCATCAGTATCGGATGGGATGGGGATACGCAGTATTTT. The J gene is TRBJ2-3, the V gene TRBV10-3; D remains unclear. The V end was cut by 5 bases, the J end by 6 bases, with 15 bases between. This CDR3 contains 14 residues. Germline CDR1 ENHRY, CDR2 SYGVKD.

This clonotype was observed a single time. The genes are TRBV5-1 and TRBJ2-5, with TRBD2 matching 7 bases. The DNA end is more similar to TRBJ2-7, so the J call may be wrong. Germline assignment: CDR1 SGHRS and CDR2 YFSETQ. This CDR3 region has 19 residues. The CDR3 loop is CASSLAGYGGGSSYNEQYF. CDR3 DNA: TGCGCCAGCAGCTTGGCGGGCTATGGCGGGGGATCGTCCTACAACGAGCAGTACTTC.

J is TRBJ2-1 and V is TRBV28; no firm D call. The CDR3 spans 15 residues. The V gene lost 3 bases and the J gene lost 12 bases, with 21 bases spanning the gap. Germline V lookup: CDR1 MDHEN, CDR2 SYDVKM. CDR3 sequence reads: CASSFSRLSAIGQFF. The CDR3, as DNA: TGTGCCAGCAGTTTCTCTCGGCTATCCGCAATAGGGCAGTTCTTC.

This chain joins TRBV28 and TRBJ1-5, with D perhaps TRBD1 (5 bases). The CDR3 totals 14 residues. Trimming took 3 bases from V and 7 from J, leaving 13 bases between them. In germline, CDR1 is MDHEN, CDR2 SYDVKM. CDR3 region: CASSFWGVGQPQHF. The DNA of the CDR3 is TGTGCCAGCAGTTTTTGGGGGGTAGGACAGCCCCAGCATTTT. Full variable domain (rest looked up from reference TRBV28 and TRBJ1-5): DVKVTQSSRYLVKRTGEKVFLECVQDMDHENMFWYRQDPGLGLRLIYFSYDVKMKEKGDIPEGYSVSREKKERFSLILESASTNQTSMYLCASSFWGVGQPQHFGDGTRLSIL.

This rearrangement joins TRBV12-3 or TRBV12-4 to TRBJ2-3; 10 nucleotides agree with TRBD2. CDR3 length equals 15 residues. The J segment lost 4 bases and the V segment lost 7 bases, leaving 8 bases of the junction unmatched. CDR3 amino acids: CASKASGGASDTQYF. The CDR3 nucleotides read TGTGCCAGCAAGGCCAGCGGGGGGGCCTCAGATACGCAGTATTTT.

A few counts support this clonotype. CDR3 in DNA: TGTGCCAGCAGTTTAGGTCCTTACGGAAGGGCGACTAATTCACCCCTCCACTTT. This sequence encodes CASSLGPYGRATNSPLHF. This chain links TRBV28 with TRBJ1-6, with D unclear. The V end was cut by 2 bases, the J end by 6 bases, with 20 bases between. CDR1 is MDHEN, CDR2 SYDVKM, per germline. The CDR3 is 18 residues long.

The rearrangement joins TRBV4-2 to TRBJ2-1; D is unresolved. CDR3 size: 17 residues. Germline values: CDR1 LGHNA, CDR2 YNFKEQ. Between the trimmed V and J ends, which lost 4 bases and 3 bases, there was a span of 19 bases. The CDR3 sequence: CASSLSLSRKDYNEQFF. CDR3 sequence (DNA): TGTGCCAGCAGCCTCTCTCTATCCCGGAAGGACTACAATGAGCAGTTCTTC.

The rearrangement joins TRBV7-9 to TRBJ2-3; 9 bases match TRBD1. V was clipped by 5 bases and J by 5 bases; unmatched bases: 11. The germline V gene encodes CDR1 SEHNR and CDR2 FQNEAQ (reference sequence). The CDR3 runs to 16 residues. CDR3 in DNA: TGTGCCAGCAGCCCACTCCCGGGACAGGGTGGAGATACGCAGTATTTT. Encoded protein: CASSPLPGQGGDTQYF.

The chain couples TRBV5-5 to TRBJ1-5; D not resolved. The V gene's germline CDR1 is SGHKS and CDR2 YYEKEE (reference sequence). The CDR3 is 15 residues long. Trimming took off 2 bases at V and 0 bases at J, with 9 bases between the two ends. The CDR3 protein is CASSFMLVSNQPQHF. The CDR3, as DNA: TGTGCCAGCAGCTTCATGCTCGTTAGCAATCAGCCCCAGCATTTT. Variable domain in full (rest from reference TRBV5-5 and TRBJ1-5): DAGVTQSPTHLIKTRGQQVTLRCSPISGHKSVSWYQQVLGQGPQFIFQYYEKEERGRGNFPDRFSARQFPNYSSELNVNALLLGDSALYLCASSFMLVSNQPQHFGDGTRLSIL.